A single sample is the source of the 5 T cell receptor beta chains below, sequenced in a study of human T cells and chemical hapten exposure. Time point noted: patch test 1, 2 weeks after DPC sensitization. The treatment: therapeutic diphenylcyclopropenone sensitization with weekly scalp DPC. TCRdb called the RACE reads again in MiXCR, with one record for every CDR3 protein. Of tens of thousands of distinct CDR3 sequences in the sample, roughly 9.8% were seen once. This specimen was whole blood, taken in connection with sensitization to the hapten diphenylcyclopropenone (DPC). The receptors here all came from a middle-aged woman with alopecia areata. Some clones in this sample may be carry-over from other donors' samples.

This chain uses TRBV6-2 or TRBV6-3 with TRBJ2-1; 9 bases fit TRBD1. J gave up 3 bases and V 6 bases, and 9 bases lay outside the gene matches. CDR3 length: 16 amino acids. Germline V gives CDR1 MNHEY, CDR2 SVGEGT. CDR3 bases: TGTGCCAGCAGGCCCGGGACAGGGACGGGCTACAATGAGCAGTTCTTC. Amino acids: CASRPGTGTGYNEQFF.

This clonotype was seen more than once but under ten times. The rearrangement links TRBV5-4 to TRBJ2-1; no clear D. CDR1 is SGHNT and CDR2 is YYREEE in the germline V gene (reference sequence). V shed 1 base and J shed 0 bases, with 8 bases lying between them. CDR3 length: 15 amino acids. The CDR3 sequence: CASSLTVSSYNEQFF. CDR3 nucleotide sequence: TGTGCCAGCAGCTTGACGGTGAGCTCCTACAATGAGCAGTTCTTC.

This clonotype came up many times. The V and J genes are TRBV7-2 and TRBJ2-3; the match to TRBD2 covers 11 bases. The V gene end was trimmed by 1 base and the J gene end by 4 bases; junction bases not matched to a gene: 4. This CDR3 is 16 amino acids long. Germline values: CDR1 SGHTA, CDR2 FQGNSA. CDR3 protein: CASSLGLAGGPDTQYF. CDR3 nucleotide sequence: TGTGCCAGCAGCTTAGGGTTAGCGGGGGGGCCAGATACGCAGTATTTT. The whole variable domain, remainder taken from reference TRBV7-2 and TRBJ2-3, is GAGVSQSPSNKVTEKGKDVELRCDPISGHTALYWYRQSLGQGLEFLIYFQGNSAPDKSGLPSDRFSAERTGGSVSTLTIQRTQQEDSAVYLCASSLGLAGGPDTQYFGPGTRLTVL.

J is TRBJ2-3 and V is TRBV7-9; no firm D call. The CDR3 runs to 16 residues. Per germline, CDR1 SEHNR and CDR2 FQNEAQ (reference sequence). Trimming shortened V by 3 bases and J by 0 bases, and 13 bases separated the two germline ends. CDR3 nucleotides: TGTGCCAGCAGCTTCTCGCTAGAAACCAGCACAGATACGCAGTATTTT. It is translated as CASSFSLETSTDTQYF.

This clonotype appeared many times. The gene calls are TRBV27 and TRBJ2-2; unclear D gene. Trimming shortened V by 5 bases and J by 3 bases, and 10 bases separated the two germline ends. CDR1 is MNHEY, CDR2 SMNVEV, per germline (reference sequence). The CDR3 covers 14 residues. The CDR3 nucleotides read TGTGCCAGCAGTACGCGCCGGGACACCGGGGAGCTGTTTTTT. Amino acid sequence: CASSTRRDTGELFF.